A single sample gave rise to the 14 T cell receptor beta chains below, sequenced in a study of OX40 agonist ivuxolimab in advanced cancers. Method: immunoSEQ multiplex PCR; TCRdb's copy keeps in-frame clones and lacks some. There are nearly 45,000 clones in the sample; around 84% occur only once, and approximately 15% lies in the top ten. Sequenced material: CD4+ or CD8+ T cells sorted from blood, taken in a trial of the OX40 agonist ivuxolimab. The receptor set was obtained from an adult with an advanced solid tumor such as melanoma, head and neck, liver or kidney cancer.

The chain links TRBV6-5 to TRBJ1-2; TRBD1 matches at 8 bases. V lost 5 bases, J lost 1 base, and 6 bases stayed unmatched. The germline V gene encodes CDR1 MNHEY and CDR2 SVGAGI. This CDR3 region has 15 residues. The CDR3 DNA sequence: TGTGCCAGCAGTGTTGGGACAGGCCTTAACTATGGCTACACCTTC. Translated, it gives CASSVGTGLNYGYTF.

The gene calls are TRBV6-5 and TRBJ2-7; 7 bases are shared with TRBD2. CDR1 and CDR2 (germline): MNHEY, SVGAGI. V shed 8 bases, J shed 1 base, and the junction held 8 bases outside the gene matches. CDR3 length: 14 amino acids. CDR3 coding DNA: TGTGCCAGCTCCCCCCAGGGAGGGTCCTACGAGCAGTACTTC. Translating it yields CASSPQGGSYEQYF.

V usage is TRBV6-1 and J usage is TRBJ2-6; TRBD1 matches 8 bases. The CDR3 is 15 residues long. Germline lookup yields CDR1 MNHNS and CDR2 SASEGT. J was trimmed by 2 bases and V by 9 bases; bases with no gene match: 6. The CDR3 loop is CASDRGWPGANVLTF. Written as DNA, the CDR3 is TGTGCCAGTGACAGGGGATGGCCTGGGGCCAACGTCCTGACTTTC.

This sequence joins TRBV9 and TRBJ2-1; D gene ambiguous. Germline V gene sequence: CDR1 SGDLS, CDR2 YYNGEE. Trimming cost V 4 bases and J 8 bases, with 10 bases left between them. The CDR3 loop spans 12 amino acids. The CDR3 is CASSTRADEQFF. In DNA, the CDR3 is TGTGCCAGCAGCACCCGGGCGGATGAGCAGTTCTTC.

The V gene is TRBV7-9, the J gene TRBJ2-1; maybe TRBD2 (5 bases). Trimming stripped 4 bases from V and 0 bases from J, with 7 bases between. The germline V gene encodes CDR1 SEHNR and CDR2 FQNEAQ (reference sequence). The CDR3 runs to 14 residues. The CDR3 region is CASSSSLSYNEQFF. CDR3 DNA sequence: TGTGCCAGCAGCTCTAGCCTCTCCTACAATGAGCAGTTCTTC.

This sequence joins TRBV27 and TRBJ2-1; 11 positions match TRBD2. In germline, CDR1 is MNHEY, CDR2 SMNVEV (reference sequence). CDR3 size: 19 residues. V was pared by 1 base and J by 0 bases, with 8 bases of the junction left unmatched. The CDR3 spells CASSLFPSGRSSSYNEQFF. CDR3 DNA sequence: TGTGCCAGCAGTTTATTTCCTAGCGGGAGGTCGAGCTCCTACAATGAGCAGTTCTTC.

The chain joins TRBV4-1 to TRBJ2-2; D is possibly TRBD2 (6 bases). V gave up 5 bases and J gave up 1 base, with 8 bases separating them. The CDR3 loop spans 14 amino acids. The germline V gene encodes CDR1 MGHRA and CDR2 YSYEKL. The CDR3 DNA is TGCGCCAGCAGCTTAGCGGAGAACACCGGGGAGCTGTTTTTT. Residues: CASSLAENTGELFF.

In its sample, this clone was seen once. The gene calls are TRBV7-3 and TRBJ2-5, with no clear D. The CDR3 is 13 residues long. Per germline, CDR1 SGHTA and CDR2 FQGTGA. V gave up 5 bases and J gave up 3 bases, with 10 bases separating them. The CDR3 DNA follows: TGTGCCAGCAGCCAGAACAGCGAAGAGACCCAGTACTTC. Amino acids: CASSQNSEETQYF.

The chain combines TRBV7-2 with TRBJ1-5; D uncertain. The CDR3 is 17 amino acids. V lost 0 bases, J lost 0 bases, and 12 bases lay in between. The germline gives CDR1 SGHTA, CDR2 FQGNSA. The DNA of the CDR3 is TGTGCCAGCAGCTTAGCCGTAAACCGGTATAGCAATCAGCCCCAGCATTTT. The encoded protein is CASSLAVNRYSNQPQHF. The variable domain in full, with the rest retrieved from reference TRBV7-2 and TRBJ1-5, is GAGVSQSPSNKVTEKGKDVELRCDPISGHTALYWYRQSLGQGLEFLIYFQGNSAPDKSGLPSDRFSAERTGGSVSTLTIQRTQQEDSAVYLCASSLAVNRYSNQPQHFGDGTRLSIL.

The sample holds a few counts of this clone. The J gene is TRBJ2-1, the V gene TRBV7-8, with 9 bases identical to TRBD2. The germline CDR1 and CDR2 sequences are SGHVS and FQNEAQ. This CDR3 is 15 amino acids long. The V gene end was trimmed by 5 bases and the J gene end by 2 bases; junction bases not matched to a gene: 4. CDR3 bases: TGTGCCAGCAGCCCAGCGGGAGGTACCTACAATGAGCAGTTCTTC. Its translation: CASSPAGGTYNEQFF.

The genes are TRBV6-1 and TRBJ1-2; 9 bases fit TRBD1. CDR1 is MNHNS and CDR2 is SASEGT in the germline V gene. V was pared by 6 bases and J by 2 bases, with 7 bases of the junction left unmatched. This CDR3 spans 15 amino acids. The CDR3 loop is CASRVGQGINYGYTF. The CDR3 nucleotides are TGTGCCAGCAGGGTGGGACAGGGTATAAACTATGGCTACACCTTC.

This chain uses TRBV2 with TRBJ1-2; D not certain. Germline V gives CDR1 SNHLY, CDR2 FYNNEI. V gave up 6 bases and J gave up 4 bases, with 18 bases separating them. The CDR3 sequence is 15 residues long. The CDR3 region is CASSETKFFLYGYTF. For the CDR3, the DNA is TGTGCCAGCAGCGAGACCAAATTTTTTCTCTATGGCTACACCTTC.

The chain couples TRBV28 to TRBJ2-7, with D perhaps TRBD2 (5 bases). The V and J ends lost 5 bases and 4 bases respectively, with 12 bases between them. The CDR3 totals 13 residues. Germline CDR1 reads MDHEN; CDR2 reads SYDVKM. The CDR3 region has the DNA TGTGCCAGCAGTCCCGACCCGGGGTACGAGCAGTACTTC. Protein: CASSPDPGYEQYF.

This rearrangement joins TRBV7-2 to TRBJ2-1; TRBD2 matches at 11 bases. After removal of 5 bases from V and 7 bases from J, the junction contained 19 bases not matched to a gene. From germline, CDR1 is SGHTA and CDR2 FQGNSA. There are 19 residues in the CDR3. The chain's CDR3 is CASSNILGLAGILPNEQFF. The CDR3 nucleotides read TGTGCCAGCAGCAATATACTTGGACTAGCGGGCATTCTCCCGAATGAGCAGTTCTTC.